These 15 T cell receptor beta chains were all obtained from the same sample, sequenced in a study of OX40 agonist ivuxolimab in advanced cancers. This table comes from immunoSEQ multiplex PCR, and its TCRdb copy is limited to in-frame clones, with some not included. The profile shows around 79,000 clones, 85% to 90% of them singletons. Sequencing used CD4+ or CD8+ T cells sorted from blood, obtained in a trial of the OX40 agonist ivuxolimab. The receptors come from an adult with an advanced solid tumor such as melanoma, head and neck, liver or kidney cancer.

The J gene is TRBJ1-2, the V gene TRBV7-9; D may be TRBD1 (5 bases). From germline, CDR1 is SEHNR and CDR2 FQNEAQ (reference sequence). V lost 11 bases and J lost 3, with 19 bases in between. The CDR3 length is 14 residues. The CDR3 spells CAGDRGPPYYGYTF. The CDR3 region has the DNA TGTGCCGGGGACCGGGGCCCCCCATACTATGGCTACACCTTC. The variable domain in full, completed from reference TRBV7-9 and TRBJ1-2, reads DTGVSQNPRHKITKRGQNVTFRCDPISEHNRLYWYRQTLGQGPEFLTYFQNEAQLEKSRLLSDRFSAERPKGSFSTLEIQRTEQGDSAMYLCAGDRGPPYYGYTFGSGTRLTVV.

The genes are TRBV7-3 and TRBJ2-6; TRBD1 might be the D (6 bases). V shed 3 bases and J shed 0 bases, with 6 bases lying between them. The CDR3 spans 15 residues. The germline CDR1 and CDR2 sequences are SGHTA and FQGTGA. CDR3 coding DNA: TGTGCCAGCAGCTTGGGACACTCTGGGGCCAACGTCCTGACTTTC. This encodes CASSLGHSGANVLTF.

The chain carries TRBV5-5 and TRBJ1-5, with a possible D match to TRBD1 (6 bases). The V gene lost 0 bases and the J gene lost 3 bases, with 13 bases spanning the gap. This CDR3 spans 16 amino acids. From germline, CDR1 is SGHKS and CDR2 YYEKEE (reference sequence). The CDR3 loop is CASSLAVRGDNQPQHF. The CDR3 coding sequence is TGTGCCAGCAGCTTGGCTGTCAGGGGAGACAATCAGCCCCAGCATTTT.

This chain joins TRBV5-1 and TRBJ2-5, with D possibly matching TRBD2 (6 bases). The V end was cut by 4 bases, the J end by 4 bases, with 14 bases between. This CDR3 region has 14 residues. The germline CDR1 and CDR2 sequences are SGHRS and YFSETQ. DNA of the CDR3: TGCGCCAGCAGCGTCGGAGGGCTGGGAGAGACCCAGTACTTC. Translating gives CASSVGGLGETQYF.

The chain links TRBV10-3 to TRBJ2-5; perhaps TRBD1 as D (7 bases). Trimming cost V 7 bases and J 5 bases, with 14 bases left between them. Germline CDR1 and CDR2: ENHRY and SYGVKD. The CDR3 contains 13 residues. The DNA of the CDR3 is TGTGCCATCAAAGGGGGCGCGGGGGAGACCCAGTACTTC. This translates into CAIKGGAGETQYF.

The CDR3 region has the DNA TGTGCCACCGAGGGAGGGAGTCTCTACGAGCAGTACTTC. Amino acids: CATEGGSLYEQYF. This rearrangement joins TRBV10-3 to TRBJ2-7, with TRBD2 identical over 7 bases. The CDR3 is 13 residues long. V lost 10 bases, J lost 3 bases, and 9 bases stayed unmatched. CDR1 and CDR2 from the germline V gene are ENHRY and SYGVKD.

A single count supports this clone. This chain's CDR3 is CASSGTGGGEQYF. In nucleotides, the CDR3 is TGTGCCAGCTCAGGCACAGGAGGGGGGGAGCAGTACTTC. V usage is TRBV18 and J usage is TRBJ2-7; possibly TRBD1 or TRBD2 for D (6 bases each). This CDR3 contains 13 residues. Trimming took 5 bases from V and 7 from J, leaving 15 bases between them. Germline V CDR1 and CDR2: KGHSH, LQKENI. The full variable domain, in which reference TRBV18 and TRBJ2-7 provide the parts outside the CDR3, is NAGVMQNPRHLVRRRGQEARLRCSPMKGHSHVYWYRQLPEEGLKFMVYLQKENIIDESGMPKERFSAEFPKEGPSILRIQQVVRGDSAAYFCASSGTGGGEQYFGPGTRLTVT.

V usage is TRBV6-1 and J usage is TRBJ2-5; the D gene is possibly TRBD1 (5 bases). V was shortened by 0 bases and J by 5 bases, with 16 bases between the two germline ends. This CDR3 comprises 16 residues. The germline CDR1 and CDR2 sequences are MNHNS and SASEGT. Here the CDR3 reads CASSEAGRSKGETQYF. The CDR3 DNA sequence: TGTGCCAGCAGTGAAGCGGGGCGGAGTAAAGGCGAGACCCAGTACTTC.

This clone was counted a single time. V is TRBV7-8 and J is TRBJ1-5, with TRBD1 as a possible D gene (6 bases). Trimming shortened V by 5 bases and J by 4 bases, and 18 bases separated the two germline ends. Looked up from germline, CDR1 is SGHVS and CDR2 is FQNEAQ. The CDR3 length is 16 residues. In nucleotides, the CDR3 is TGTGCCAGCAGCCCACAGGGTAGGACAAAAAATCAGCCCCAGCATTTT. This translates into CASSPQGRTKNQPQHF.

V is TRBV21-1 and J is TRBJ2-3; the D call TRBD2 from the table was never checked on the DNA. TRBV21-1 is designated a pseudogene. This CDR3 spans 16 amino acids. The CDR3 sequence: CASLASNGRRADTQYF. The CDR3 region has the DNA TGTGCCAGCCTCGCTTCGAACGGGAGACGGGCAGATACGCAGTATTTT.

The chain couples TRBV6-1 to TRBJ2-2; TRBD2 matches 10 bases. Germline assignment: CDR1 MNHNS and CDR2 SASEGT. CDR3 length: 20 amino acids. Germline trimming cut 2 bases from V and 6 bases from J; bases unmatched to any gene: 18. CDR3 nucleotide sequence: TGTGCCAGCAGTGAAACGATAGCGGGGGGACCACCCGCGCAGTCCGGGGAGCTGTTTTTT. Translating it yields CASSETIAGGPPAQSGELFF.

This clone was found a few times. The chain has TRBV7-9 and TRBJ2-1, with unresolved D. The CDR3 contains 15 residues. Trimming pared 0 bases from V and 9 bases from J, leaving 15 bases between. Germline V gene data show CDR1 as SEHNR and CDR2 as FQNEAQ (reference sequence). CDR3 nucleotide sequence: TGTGCCAGCAGCTTAGCCCAAACTTTTAGTGGTGAGCAGTTCTTC. Protein: CASSLAQTFSGEQFF.

The rearrangement links TRBV19 to TRBJ1-1; D not certain. Deletions cut 6 bases from V and 5 bases from J, with 7 bases between. The V gene's germline CDR1 is LNHDA and CDR2 SQIVND (reference sequence). This CDR3 comprises 11 residues. CDR3: CASRGKTEAFF. The CDR3 nucleotides are TGTGCCAGTAGGGGAAAGACTGAAGCTTTCTTT.

This clone was recorded once. This sequence joins TRBV6-5 and TRBJ1-1, with D possibly being TRBD1 (6 bases). CDR1 and CDR2 from the germline V gene are MNHEY and SVGAGI. The V end was cut by 6 bases, the J end by 7 bases, with 18 bases between. The CDR3 spans 14 residues. CDR3 protein: CASRGETGMGEAFF. Written as DNA, the CDR3 is TGTGCCAGCAGGGGGGAAACAGGGATGGGTGAAGCTTTCTTT.

This chain uses TRBV6-1 with TRBJ1-5, with D uncertain. V was pared by 9 bases and J by 4 bases, with 10 bases between. The CDR3 covers 12 residues. Germline loops: CDR1 MNHNS, CDR2 SASEGT. DNA of the CDR3: TGTGCCAGTACGGGGTATAATCAGCCCCAGCATTTT. This translates into CASTGYNQPQHF.